The sequence of this T cell receptor beta chain was determined in a study of shared clonotypes between healthy human individuals. The method was immunoSEQ multiplex PCR; TCRdb's version includes in-frame clones alone and lacks a portion of them. The sample includes 2,500,000 or so clones, under 95% seen only once; the top ten take 0.36%. This clonotype was sampled from a man between 18 and 35 years old in good health. Some clones in this sample may be carry-over from other donors' samples. The sample comprised naive CD4+ T cells from PBMCs. As for subset: CD45RA+ positively selected.

The CDR3: CASSQWQVAKLFF. In DNA, the CDR3 is TGCGCCAGCAGCCAGTGGCAGGTCGCAAAACTGTTTTTT. The chain uses TRBV4-1 and TRBJ1-4; D gene unclear. CDR3 length: 13 amino acids. The V end lost 3 bases, the J end lost 10 bases, and 12 bases lay between the germline ends. Germline lookup yields CDR1 MGHRA and CDR2 YSYEKL.